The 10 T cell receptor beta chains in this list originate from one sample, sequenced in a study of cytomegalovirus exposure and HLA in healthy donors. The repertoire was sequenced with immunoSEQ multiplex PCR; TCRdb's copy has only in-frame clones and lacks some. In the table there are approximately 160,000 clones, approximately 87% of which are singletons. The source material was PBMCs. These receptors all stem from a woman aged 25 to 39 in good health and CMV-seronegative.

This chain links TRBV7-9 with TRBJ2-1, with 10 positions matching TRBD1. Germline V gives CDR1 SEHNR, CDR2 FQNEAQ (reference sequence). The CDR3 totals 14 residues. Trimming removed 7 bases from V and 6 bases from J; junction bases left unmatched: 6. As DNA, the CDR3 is TGTGCCAGCACCTTTGGGACAGGGGTCAATGAGCAGTTCTTC. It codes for CASTFGTGVNEQFF.

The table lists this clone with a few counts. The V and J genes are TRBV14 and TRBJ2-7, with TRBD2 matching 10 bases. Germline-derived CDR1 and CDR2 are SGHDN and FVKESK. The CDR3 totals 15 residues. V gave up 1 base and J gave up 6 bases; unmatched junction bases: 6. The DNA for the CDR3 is TGTGCCAGCAGCCAAGCAGCGGGAGGGCCCGGCGAGCAGTACTTC. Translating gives CASSQAAGGPGEQYF.

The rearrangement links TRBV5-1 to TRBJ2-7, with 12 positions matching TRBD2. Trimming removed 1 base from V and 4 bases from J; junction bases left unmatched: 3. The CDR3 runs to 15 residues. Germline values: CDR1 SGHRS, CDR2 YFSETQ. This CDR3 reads CASSLRGTSGYEQYF. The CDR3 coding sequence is TGCGCCAGCAGCTTGCGTGGGACTAGCGGGTACGAGCAGTACTTC.

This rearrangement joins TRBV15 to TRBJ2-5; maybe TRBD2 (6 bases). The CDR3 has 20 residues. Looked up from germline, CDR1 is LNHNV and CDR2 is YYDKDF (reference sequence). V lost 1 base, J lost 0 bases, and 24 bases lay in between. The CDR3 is CATSRAWRGERYRYQETQYF. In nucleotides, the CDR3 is TGTGCCACCAGCAGAGCCTGGCGGGGCGAGCGATATCGGTACCAAGAGACCCAGTACTTC.

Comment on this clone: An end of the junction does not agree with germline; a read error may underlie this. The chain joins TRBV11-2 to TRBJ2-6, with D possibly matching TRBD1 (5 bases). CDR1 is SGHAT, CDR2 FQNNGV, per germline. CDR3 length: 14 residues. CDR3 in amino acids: CASKTVSGANVLTF. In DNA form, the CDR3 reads TGTGCCAGCAAGACTGTGTCTGGGGCCAACGTCCTAACTTTC. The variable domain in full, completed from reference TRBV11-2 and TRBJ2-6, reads EAGVAQSPRYKIIEKRQSVAFWCNPISGHATLYWYQQILGQGPKLLIQFQNNGVVDDSQLPKDRFSAERLKGVDSTLKIQPAKLEDSAVYLCASKTVSGANVLTFGAGSRLTVL.

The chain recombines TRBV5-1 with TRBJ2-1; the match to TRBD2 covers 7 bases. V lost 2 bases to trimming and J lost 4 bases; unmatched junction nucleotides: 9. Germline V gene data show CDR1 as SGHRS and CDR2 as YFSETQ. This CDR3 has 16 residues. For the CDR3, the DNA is TGCGCCAGCAGCTTAAGGGGCGGGAGTCGGTACAATGAGCAGTTCTTC. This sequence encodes CASSLRGGSRYNEQFF.

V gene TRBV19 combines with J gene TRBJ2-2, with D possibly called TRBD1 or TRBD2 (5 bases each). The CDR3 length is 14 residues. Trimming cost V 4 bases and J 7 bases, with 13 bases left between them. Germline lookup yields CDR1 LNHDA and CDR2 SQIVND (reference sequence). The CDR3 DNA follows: TGTGCCAGTAGTACCGGGACGGTTTACGGGGAGCTGTTTTTT. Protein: CASSTGTVYGELFF.

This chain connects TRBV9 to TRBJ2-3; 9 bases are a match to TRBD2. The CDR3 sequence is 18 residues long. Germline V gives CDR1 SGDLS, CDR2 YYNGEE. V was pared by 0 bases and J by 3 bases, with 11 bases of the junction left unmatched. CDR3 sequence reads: CASSVAISGRGRTDTQYF. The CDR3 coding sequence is TGTGCCAGCAGCGTAGCAATTAGCGGGAGAGGTCGGACAGATACGCAGTATTTT. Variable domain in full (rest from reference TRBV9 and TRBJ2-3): DSGVTQTPKHLITATGQRVTLRCSPRSGDLSVYWYQQSLDQGLQFLIQYYNGEERAKGNILERFSAQQFPDLHSELNLSSLELGDSALYFCASSVAISGRGRTDTQYFGPGTRLTVL.

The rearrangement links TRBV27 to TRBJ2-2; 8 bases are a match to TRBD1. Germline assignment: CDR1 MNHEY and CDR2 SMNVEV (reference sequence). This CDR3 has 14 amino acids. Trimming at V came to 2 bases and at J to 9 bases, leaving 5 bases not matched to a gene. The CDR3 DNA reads TGTGCCAGCAGTTTAGGGACAGGAAGTAGGGAGCTGTTTTTT. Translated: CASSLGTGSRELFF.

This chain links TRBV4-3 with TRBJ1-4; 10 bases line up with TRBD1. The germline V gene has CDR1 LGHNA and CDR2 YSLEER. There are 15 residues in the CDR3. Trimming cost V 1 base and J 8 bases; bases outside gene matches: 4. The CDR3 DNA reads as TGCGCCAGCAGCCAAGTTTGGACAGGGGGGGAAAAACTGTTTTTT. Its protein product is CASSQVWTGGEKLFF.